This T cell receptor beta chain was retrieved from a study of cytomegalovirus exposure and HLA in healthy donors. The PCR made use of 60 Vbeta and 13 Jbeta primers. This table comes from immunoSEQ multiplex PCR, and its TCRdb copy is limited to in-frame clones, with some not included. The sample carries about 160,000 clones, 80% to 85% recorded once. All the people who gave samples were healthy bone marrow donors. The CDR3 contains 15 residues. Deletions cut 0 bases from V and 4 bases from J, with 12 bases between. The germline CDR1 and CDR2 sequences are LGHNA and YNFKEQ. Input material: PBMCs. This TCR derives from a man younger than 35 in good health and CMV-seronegative. The J gene is TRBJ1-2, the V gene TRBV4-2, with TRBD1 as a possible D gene (5 bases). As DNA, the CDR3 is TGTGCCAGCAGCCAAGAACGGGGGGGTGGCTATGGCTACACCTTC. It translates to CASSQERGGGYGYTF.